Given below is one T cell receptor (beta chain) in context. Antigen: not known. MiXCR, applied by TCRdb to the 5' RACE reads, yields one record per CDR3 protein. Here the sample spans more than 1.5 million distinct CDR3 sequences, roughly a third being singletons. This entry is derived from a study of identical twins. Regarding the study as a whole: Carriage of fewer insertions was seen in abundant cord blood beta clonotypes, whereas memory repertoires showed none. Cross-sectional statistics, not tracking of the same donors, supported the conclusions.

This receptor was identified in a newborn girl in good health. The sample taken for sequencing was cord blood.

Here the CDR3 DNA reads TGTGCCAGCAGTTACCAGGCGGGGGGTGTTAAAGATACGCAGTATTTT. Translated, it gives CASSYQAGGVKDTQYF. The genes are TRBV6-5 and TRBJ2-3; TRBD2 aligns across 8 bases. The trim removed 2 bases at V and 5 bases at J, leaving 9 bases unmatched. The CDR3 has 16 residues. Germline V gene sequence: CDR1 MNHEY, CDR2 SVGAGI.